This TCR beta chain was observed in a study of blood T cell repertoires in COVID-19. Study at large: The United States, Italy and Spain supplied acute and convalescent COVID-19 samples. Sample material is recorded as cDNA or gDNA derived from T cells, B-cell-depleted T cells, or PBMCs.

The authors' processing: It was from reference gene primer amplification that nucleated cell counts were estimated. The assay was immunoSEQ multiplex PCR, and TCRdb's table has in-frame clones only and misses some. For V, J and clone size, that table is used; D and trimming come from the DNA. The data show over 150,000 clones, roughly 84% seen once. The CDR3 consists of 14 residues. Germline lookup yields CDR1 MDHEN and CDR2 SYDVKM. Trimming cost V 5 bases and J 6 bases; bases outside gene matches: 4. The sample taken for sequencing was peripheral blood. The chain uses TRBV28 and TRBJ1-6; 7 bases align to TRBD1. The TCR comes from a man younger than 30 with active or convalescent COVID-19. The CDR3 DNA reads as TGTGCCAGCAGTAACTGGGACAGTAATTCACCCCTCCACTTT. As protein: CASSNWDSNSPLHF.